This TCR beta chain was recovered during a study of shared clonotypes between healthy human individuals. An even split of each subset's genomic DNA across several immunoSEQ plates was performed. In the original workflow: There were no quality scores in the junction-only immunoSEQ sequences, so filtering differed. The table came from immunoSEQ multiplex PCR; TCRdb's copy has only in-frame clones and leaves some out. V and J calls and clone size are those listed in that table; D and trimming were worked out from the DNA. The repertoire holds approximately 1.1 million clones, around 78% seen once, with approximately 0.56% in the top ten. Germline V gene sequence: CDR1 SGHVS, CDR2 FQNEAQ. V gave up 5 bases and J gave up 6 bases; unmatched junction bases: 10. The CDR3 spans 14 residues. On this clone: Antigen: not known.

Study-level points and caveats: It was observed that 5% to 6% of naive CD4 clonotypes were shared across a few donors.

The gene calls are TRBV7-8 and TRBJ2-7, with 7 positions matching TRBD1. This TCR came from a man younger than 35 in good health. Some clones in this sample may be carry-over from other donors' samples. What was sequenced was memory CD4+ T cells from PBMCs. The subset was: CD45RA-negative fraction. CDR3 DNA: TGTGCCAGCAGCCCTCGGGACAGATCCGGCGAGCAGTACTTC. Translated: CASSPRDRSGEQYF.